This TCR beta chain was observed in a study of shared clonotypes between healthy human individuals. Across the study: CD4 naive and CD4 memory each took three plates per donor, while CD8 naive took two and CD8 memory one.

Remarks on this clone: Its cognate antigen is unknown.

The germline V gene has CDR1 SGHDT and CDR2 YYEEEE. This CDR3 region has 17 residues. Trimming at V came to 4 bases and at J to 6 bases, leaving 17 bases not matched to a gene. The naive CD8 subset, CD45RO-negative cells positively selected for CCR7, excluded terminally differentiated effector memory CD45RA+ cells. Healthy adults negative for HIV, lacking recent acute infections or vaccinations, served as donors. Overall study results and limits: Depth was large, yet rarefaction showed that sorted-subset sequencing was incomplete.

Sequenced by immunoSEQ multiplex PCR; TCRdb stores in-frame clones only, minus some. Of under 2,000,000 clones detected, over 85% appear once; the ten largest clones hold roughly 1.2%. The sequence derives from a man between 18 and 29 years old in good health. The chain uses TRBV5-6 and TRBJ1-2; 8 bases are shared with TRBD1. Source material: naive CD8+ T cells sorted from blood. CDR3 nucleotides: TGTGCCAGCAGCCTAGGACAGGGATGGGAGCTGCGGCATGGCTACACCTTC. Translated: CASSLGQGWELRHGYTF.